Only a few counts were recorded for the clone carrying this TCR beta chain. Its antigen is not known. This CDR3 contains 16 residues. The germline CDR1 and CDR2 sequences are MNHNY and SVGAGI (reference sequence). A second PCR, run for about 6 to 12 cycles, used a sample-barcoded 5' primer plus a J-beta primer mix. Each CDR3 protein is one row after TCRdb ran MiXCR on the 5' RACE reads. This repertoire shows approximately 730,000 distinct CDR3 sequences, roughly 53% found once; its top ten account for approximately 40%. The data were taken from a study of blood T cells in healthy people across ages. Study observations and caveats: Per million T cells, TCR beta diversity dropped about linearly as age rose.

V and J are TRBV6-6 and TRBJ2-4; 11 bases match TRBD2. The end of the DNA aligns better with TRBJ2-7, so the J call may be wrong. Sequences were obtained from blood. The sequence derives from a man older than 75 in good health. The CDR3 spells CASSSTSGSRTHEQYF. CDR3 bases: TGTGCCAGCAGTTCAACTAGCGGGAGCAGAACCCACGAGCAGTACTTC.